This is a list of T cell receptor beta chains from one sample in a study of liver allograft versus peripheral blood T cells. TCRdb recomputed calls from the reads with MiXCR, one row per CDR3 protein. The profile shows 2,500 to 3,000 distinct CDR3 sequences, about 19% of them singletons. These receptors were obtained from a human patient who had a liver transplant. Some T cells may be graft donor cells. CDR3s include the opening cysteine and the closing phenylalanine or tryptophan. Fields, in order: J gene, D gene, V gene, clone size, CDR3 DNA, CDR3 protein. The D gene is left open where the match is weak. Size values are once, few and many counts, or a class for expanded clones, and some rows have none.

TRBJ2-1,TRBD2,TRBV19,medium-sized,TGTGCCAGTAGTGCTACTAGCGGGGTGTACAATGAGCAGTTCTTC,CASSATSGVYNEQFF
TRBJ2-1,.,TRBV27,medium-sized,TGTGCCAGCACCATAGGGGGTGGCAATGAGCAGTTCTTC,CASTIGGGNEQFF
TRBJ2-7,.,TRBV28,few,TGTGCCAGCAGGAGACAGAACTACGAGCAGTACTTC,CASRRQNYEQYF
TRBJ1-1,.,TRBV13,medium-sized,TGTGCCAGCAACCCGGGGGTGTCGGGCACTGAAGCTTTCTTT,CASNPGVSGTEAFF
TRBJ2-1,TRBD1,TRBV6-1,once,TGTGCCAGTCGACAGGGGGCATACAATGAGCAGTTCTTC,CASRQGAYNEQFF
TRBJ1-1,.,TRBV28,medium-sized,TGTGCCAGCAGTTTTCCTAGGCGCGGGGACACTGAAGCTTTCTTT,CASSFPRRGDTEAFF
TRBJ1-1,.,TRBV6-5,medium-sized,TGTGCCAGCAGTTACGGTTCTTCTGAAGCTTTCTTT,CASSYGSSEAFF
TRBJ1-1,.,TRBV7-9,few,TGTGCCAGCAGTTTACGACCCACAGAAGCTTTCTTT,CASSLRPTEAFF
TRBJ1-1,.,TRBV6-6,medium-sized,TGTGCCAGCAGTTACTCTAGGTACAGGAACACTGAAGCTTTCTTT,CASSYSRYRNTEAFF
TRBJ1-6,.,TRBV6-1,medium-sized,TGTGCCAGCAGTGAAGGCCAGCGAACTCTCTATAATTCACCCCTCCACTTT,CASSEGQRTLYNSPLHF
TRBJ1-1,.,TRBV5-6,medium-sized,TGTGCCAGCACCCGCGGGGTGGGGACTGAAGCTTTCTTT,CASTRGVGTEAFF
TRBJ2-1,TRBD1,TRBV24-1,medium-sized,TGTGCCACCAGTGAGTCTCCTCCGGGACAGGATCACCATGAGCAGTTCTTC,CATSESPPGQDHHEQFF
TRBJ2-1,.,TRBV30,many,TGTGCCTGGAGTGTTTACCGGGATGAGCAGTTCTTC,CAWSVYRDEQFF
TRBJ1-1,.,TRBV9,few,TGTGCCAGCAGCGAATCGGGAGAGGGATGGACTGAAGCTTTCTTT,CASSESGEGWTEAFF
TRBJ2-1,.,TRBV12-3/TRBV12-4,.,TGTGCCAGCAGGGACAGCTTATACAATGAGCAGTTCTTC,CASRDSLYNEQFF
TRBJ2-1,TRBD2,TRBV20-1,.,TGCAGTGCATATAGCGGGAGCAGCTCCTACAATGAGCAGTTCTTC,CSAYSGSSSYNEQFF
TRBJ2-6,.,TRBV15,medium-sized,TGTGCCACCAGCCCAGCGGCAGACTCTGGGGCCAACGTCCTGACTTTC,CATSPAADSGANVLTF
TRBJ2-1,TRBD2,TRBV9,.,TGTGCCAGCAGCGCCTTACTAGCGGGGGGGGGTAATGAGCAGTTCTTC,CASSALLAGGGNEQFF
TRBJ1-1,.,TRBV19,medium-sized,TGTGCCAGCGCCCGTAGTAGAAACACTGAAGCTTTCTTT,CASARSRNTEAFF